This T cell receptor (beta chain) was identified during a study of T cell repertoires in aging, cancer and after chemotherapy. In the study overall: Donors were grouped into six age bands spanning 30 or younger through 70 or older. Over several months to years, re-sampled healthy donor repertoires clearly shared clones. Whole-study findings and limits: Untreated cancer patients had significantly lower blood TCR diversity than age-matched healthy donors. Across the chemotherapy interval, each cancer cohort showed higher median generation probability, suggesting thymic rebound.

Of note for this clonotype: Its antigen is not known.

CDR3 length equals 15 residues. Unmatched junction bases numbered 5, after V lost 3 bases and J lost 4 bases. The germline V gene encodes CDR1 DFQATT and CDR2 SNEGSKA (reference sequence). Peripheral blood genomic DNA, not sorted cells or RNA, was the template. Multiplex touch-down PCR with TRB-A/B primers amplified rearranged V-D-J TRB sequences. Via MiXCR, TCRdb re-called the multiplex PCR reads, giving one row per CDR3 protein. Of about 11,000 distinct CDR3 sequences in the sample, under 55% were seen once. Sequenced: blood. The source is a human donor in good health. The genes are TRBV20-1 and TRBJ2-1, with 11 nucleotides matching TRBD2. The CDR3 coding sequence is TGCAGTGCTAGTCCGGGACTAGCGGTTTACAATGAGCAGTTCTTC. Translating gives CSASPGLAVYNEQFF.